What follows describes a single T cell receptor (beta chain). The target antigen is unknown. These data come from a study of persistence of HIV-infected CD4 T cells. V lost 7 bases and J lost 2, with 9 bases in between. This CDR3 spans 13 amino acids. Sequencing used immunoSEQ version 4 in survey mode. Genomic DNA was diluted to roughly 9.4 ng/uL, up to roughly 1 ug per sample. Generated by immunoSEQ multiplex PCR, the TCRdb table keeps only in-frame clones and is missing some. The sample contains roughly 41,000 clones, around 80% of which appear only once. Lysates of CMV-infected fibroblasts at 10 ug/mL stimulated these cells. CD40L-negative CD69-negative CD45RO-high memory CD4+ T cells were sorted as populations depleted of antigen-responding cells. For about 17 hours, CD8-depleted PBMCs received anti-CD28/CD49d costimulation, a CD40-blocking antibody and enfuvirtide.

The sample here was CD4+ T cells sorted from PBMCs after approximately 18-hour stimulation, taken from a patient who received antiretroviral therapy. This TCR was sampled from an adult man with HIV who was CMV-seropositive. The V call is TRBV12-3 or TRBV12-4, the J call TRBJ1-5; D may be TRBD1 (5 bases). The CDR3 DNA follows: TGTGCCAGCACCCAAGGGGGCAATCAGCCCCAGCATTTT. Protein sequence: CASTQGGNQPQHF.